This TCR beta chain is from a study of blood T cell repertoires in COVID-19. At the level of the study: Samples of COVID-19 (acute and convalescent) were obtained from the United States, Italy and Spain.

J was trimmed by 0 bases and V by 8 bases; bases with no gene match: 4. Germline V gene data show CDR1 as SQVTM and CDR2 as ANQGSEA. The CDR3 totals 14 residues. Study processing details: Amplification of reference gene primers provided the estimated nucleated cell counts. TCRdb's copy holds only in-frame clones and misses some; the assay was immunoSEQ multiplex PCR. The V and J calls and clone size are taken from that table; D and trimming were inferred from the DNA. The sample carries some 100,000 clones, approximately 88% recorded once. Sequencing used peripheral blood. The rearrangement joins TRBV29-1 to TRBJ2-1; the match to TRBD2 covers 10 bases. This sequence was found in an older woman with acute or convalescent COVID-19. In DNA, the CDR3 is TGCAGCTACAAGCGGGAGGGCTCCTACAATGAGCAGTTCTTC. Protein product: CSYKREGSYNEQFF.